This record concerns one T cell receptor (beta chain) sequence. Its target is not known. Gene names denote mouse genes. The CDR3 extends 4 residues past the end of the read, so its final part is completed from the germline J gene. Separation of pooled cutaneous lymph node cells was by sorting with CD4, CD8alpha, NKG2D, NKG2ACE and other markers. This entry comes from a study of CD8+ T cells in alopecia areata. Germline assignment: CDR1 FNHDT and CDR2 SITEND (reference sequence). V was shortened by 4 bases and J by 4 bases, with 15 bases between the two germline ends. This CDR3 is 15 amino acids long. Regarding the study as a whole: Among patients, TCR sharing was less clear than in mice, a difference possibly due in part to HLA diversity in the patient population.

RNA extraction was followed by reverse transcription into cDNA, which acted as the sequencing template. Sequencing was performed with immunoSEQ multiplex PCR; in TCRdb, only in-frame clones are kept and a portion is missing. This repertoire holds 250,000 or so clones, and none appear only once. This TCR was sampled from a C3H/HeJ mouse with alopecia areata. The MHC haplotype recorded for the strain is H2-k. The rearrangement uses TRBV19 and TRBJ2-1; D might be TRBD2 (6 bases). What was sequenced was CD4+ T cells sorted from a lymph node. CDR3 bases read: TGTGCCAGCAGTCCTCCGGGACTATCTTATGCT. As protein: CASSPPGLSYA. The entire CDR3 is CASSPPGLSYAEQFF.